Shown below are 11 T cell receptor beta chains from a single sample sequenced in a study of shared clonotypes between healthy human individuals. The method was immunoSEQ multiplex PCR; TCRdb's version includes in-frame clones alone and lacks a portion of them. The table has some 2.1 million clones, just under 95% seen once; the top ten hold more than 1.5%. The naive CD8 subset, CD45RO-negative cells positively selected for CCR7, excluded terminally differentiated effector memory CD45RA+ cells. The sample consisted of naive CD8+ T cells from PBMCs. These receptors came from a man younger than 30 in good health. Some clones in this sample may be carry-over from other donors' samples.

This chain links TRBV9 with TRBJ2-2, with 7 bases aligning to TRBD2. The CDR3 length is 17 residues. J lost 4 bases, V lost 0 bases, and 9 bases had no gene match. Germline V gene lookup returns CDR1 SGDLS and CDR2 YYNGEE. The CDR3 protein is CASSVGDWGGTTGELFF. DNA for the CDR3: TGTGCCAGCAGCGTAGGTGATTGGGGGGGAACCACCGGGGAGCTGTTTTTT.

The chain recombines TRBV7-9 with TRBJ2-7; D is unclear. There are 13 residues in the CDR3. V was trimmed by 4 bases and J by 7 bases, leaving 14 bases between them. In germline, CDR1 is SEHNR, CDR2 FQNEAQ (reference sequence). CDR3 region: CASSYGRTPEQYF. CDR3 bases: TGTGCCAGCAGCTACGGCCGGACCCCGGAGCAGTACTTC.

DNA for the CDR3: TGTGCCAGCAGCTCGGACATCGGGGAGGGTGACGAGCAGTACTTC. It translates to CASSSDIGEGDEQYF. The rearrangement joins TRBV11-2 to TRBJ2-7, with TRBD2 matching over 7 bases. The ends lost 4 bases at V and 5 bases at J; junction bases unmatched: 11. This CDR3 spans 15 amino acids. Looked up from germline, CDR1 is SGHAT and CDR2 is FQNNGV.

This clone was detected only once. This rearrangement joins TRBV29-1 to TRBJ2-7, with TRBD1 identical over 9 bases. The CDR3 loop spans 14 amino acids. The V gene's germline CDR1 is SQVTM and CDR2 ANQGSEA. Trimming took 3 bases from V and 0 from J; bases not matched to a gene: 3. The chain's CDR3 is CSVDRTGDSYEQYF. As DNA, the CDR3 is TGCAGCGTTGATCGGACAGGGGACTCCTACGAGCAGTACTTC.

Here the CDR3 reads CASSLDPQMHAKNIQYF. The CDR3 DNA follows: TGTGCCAGCAGCTTAGATCCCCAAATGCACGCCAAAAACATTCAGTACTTC. The chain joins TRBV11-2 to TRBJ2-4; unclear D gene. The germline gives CDR1 SGHAT, CDR2 FQNNGV. The CDR3 consists of 17 residues. V gave up 0 bases and J gave up 1 base, with 13 bases separating them.

The genes are TRBV27 and TRBJ2-7; 7 bases agree with TRBD1. The V segment lost 5 bases and the J segment 7 bases; nucleotides outside the gene matches: 14. Looked up from germline, CDR1 is MNHEY and CDR2 is SMNVEV (reference sequence). This CDR3 is 15 amino acids long. In DNA, the CDR3 is TGTGCCAGCAGTCCGGCGACAGGGATAAGAGGGGAGCAGTACTTC. Protein: CASSPATGIRGEQYF.

In this sample, this clone turned up once. The same CDR3 is also encoded by other DNA sequences in this sample. The chain combines TRBV27 with TRBJ1-5; D remains unclear. Deletions cut 1 base from V and 5 bases from J, with 9 bases between. Per the germline V gene, CDR1 is MNHEY and CDR2 is SMNVEV (reference sequence). This CDR3 region has 14 residues. This CDR3 reads CASSLWAGDQPQHF. CDR3 DNA sequence: TGTGCCAGCAGTTTATGGGCGGGCGATCAGCCCCAGCATTTT.

The V and J genes are TRBV19 and TRBJ2-1, with TRBD2 identical over 9 bases. With 6 bases clipped from V and 5 bases from J, the junction kept 8 bases outside the gene matches. The CDR3 has 15 amino acids. CDR1 LNHDA and CDR2 SQIVND come from the germline V gene (reference sequence). The CDR3 nucleotides read TGTGCCAGTAGGGACGGGACTAGCAGGAACAATGAGCAGTTCTTC. This codes for CASRDGTSRNNEQFF. Full variable domain (remainder filled in from reference TRBV19 and TRBJ2-1): DGGITQSPKYLFRKEGQNVTLSCEQNLNHDAMYWYRQDPGQGLRLIYYSQIVNDFQKGDIAEGYSVSREKKESFPLTVTSAQKNPTAFYLCASRDGTSRNNEQFFGPGTRLTVL.

The V gene is TRBV28, the J gene TRBJ2-7; D ambiguous. V lost 6 bases and J lost 3, with 12 bases in between. Germline loops: CDR1 MDHEN, CDR2 SYDVKM. The CDR3 runs 13 residues. The CDR3 DNA reads TGTGCCAGCAGGGAACCCCCAAACTACGAGCAGTACTTC. Translated: CASREPPNYEQYF.

CDR3 bases: TGTGCCAGCTCACCGACCAGCTCCTACGAGCAGTACTTC. It is translated as CASSPTSSYEQYF. The chain links TRBV18 to TRBJ2-5; D uncertain. The J call may be faulty, since TRBJ2-7 better matches the DNA end. This CDR3 has 13 amino acids. CDR1 KGHSH and CDR2 LQKENI come from the germline V gene.

The gene calls are TRBV18 and TRBJ2-2; the D is unclear. CDR3 length equals 15 residues. Per the germline V gene, CDR1 is KGHSH and CDR2 is LQKENI. V shed 3 bases and J shed 0 bases, with 8 bases lying between them. The CDR3 spells CASSPPPPNTGELFF. CDR3 sequence (DNA): TGTGCCAGCTCACCCCCGCCCCCGAACACCGGGGAGCTGTTTTTT.